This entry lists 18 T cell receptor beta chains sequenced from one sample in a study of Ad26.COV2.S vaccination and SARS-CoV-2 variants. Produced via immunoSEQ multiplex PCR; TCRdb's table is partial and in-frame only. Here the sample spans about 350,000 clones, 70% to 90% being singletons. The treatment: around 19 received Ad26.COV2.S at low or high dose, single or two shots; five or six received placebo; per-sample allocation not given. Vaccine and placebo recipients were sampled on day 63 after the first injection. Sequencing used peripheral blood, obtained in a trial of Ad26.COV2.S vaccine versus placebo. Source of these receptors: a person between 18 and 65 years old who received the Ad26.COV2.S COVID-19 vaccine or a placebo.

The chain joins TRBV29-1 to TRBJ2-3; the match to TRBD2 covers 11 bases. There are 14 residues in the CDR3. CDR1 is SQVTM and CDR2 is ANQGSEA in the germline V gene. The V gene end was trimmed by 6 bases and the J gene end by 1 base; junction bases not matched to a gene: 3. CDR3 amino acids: CSVGSGGGTDTQYF. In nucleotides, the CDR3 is TGCAGCGTCGGTAGCGGGGGGGGCACAGATACGCAGTATTTT.

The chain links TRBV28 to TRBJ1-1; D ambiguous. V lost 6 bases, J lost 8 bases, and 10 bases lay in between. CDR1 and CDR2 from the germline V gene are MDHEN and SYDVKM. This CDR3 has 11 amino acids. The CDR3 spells CASSPSAEAFF. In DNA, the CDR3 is TGTGCCAGCAGCCCCTCCGCCGAAGCTTTCTTT. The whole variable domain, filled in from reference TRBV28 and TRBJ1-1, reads DVKVTQSSRYLVKRTGEKVFLECVQDMDHENMFWYRQDPGLGLRLIYFSYDVKMKEKGDIPEGYSVSREKKERFSLILESASTNQTSMYLCASSPSAEAFFGQGTRLTVV.

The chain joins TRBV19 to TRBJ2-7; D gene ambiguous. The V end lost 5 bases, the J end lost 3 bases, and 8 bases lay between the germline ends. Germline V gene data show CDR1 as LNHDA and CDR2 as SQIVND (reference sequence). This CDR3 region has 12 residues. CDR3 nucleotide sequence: TGTGCCAGTAGTTCTTTCAGCTACGAGCAGTACTTC. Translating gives CASSSFSYEQYF.

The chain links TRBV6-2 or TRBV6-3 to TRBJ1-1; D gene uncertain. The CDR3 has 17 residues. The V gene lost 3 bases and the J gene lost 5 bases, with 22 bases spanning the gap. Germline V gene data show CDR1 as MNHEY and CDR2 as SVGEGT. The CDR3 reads CASSYKDGLRRVTEAFF. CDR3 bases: TGTGCCAGCAGTTATAAGGACGGGCTTCGGAGAGTGACTGAAGCTTTCTTT.

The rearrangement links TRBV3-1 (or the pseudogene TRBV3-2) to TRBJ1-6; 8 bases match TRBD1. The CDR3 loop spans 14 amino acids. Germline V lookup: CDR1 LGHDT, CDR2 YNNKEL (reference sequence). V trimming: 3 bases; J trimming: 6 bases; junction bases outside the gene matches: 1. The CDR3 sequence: CASSQGQVNSPLHF. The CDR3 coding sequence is TGTGCCAGCAGCCAGGGACAGGTTAATTCACCCCTCCACTTT.

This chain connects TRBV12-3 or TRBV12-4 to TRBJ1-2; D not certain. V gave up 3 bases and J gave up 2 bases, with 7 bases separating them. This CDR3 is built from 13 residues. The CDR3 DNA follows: TGTGCCAGCAGTTTTGTCAGGAACTATGGCTACACCTTC. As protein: CASSFVRNYGYTF.

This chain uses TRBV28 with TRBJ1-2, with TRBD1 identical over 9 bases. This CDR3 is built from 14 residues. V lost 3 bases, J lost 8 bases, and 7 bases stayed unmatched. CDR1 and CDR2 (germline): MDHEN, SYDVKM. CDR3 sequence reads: CASSFGGTGRGYTF. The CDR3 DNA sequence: TGTGCCAGCAGTTTTGGCGGGACAGGGAGGGGCTACACCTTC.

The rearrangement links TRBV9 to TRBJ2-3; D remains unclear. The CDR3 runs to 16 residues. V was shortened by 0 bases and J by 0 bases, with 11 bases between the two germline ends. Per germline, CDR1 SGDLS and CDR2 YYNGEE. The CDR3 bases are TGTGCCAGCAGCGTAGGCGGCCGCCCGAGCACAGATACGCAGTATTTT. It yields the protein CASSVGGRPSTDTQYF.

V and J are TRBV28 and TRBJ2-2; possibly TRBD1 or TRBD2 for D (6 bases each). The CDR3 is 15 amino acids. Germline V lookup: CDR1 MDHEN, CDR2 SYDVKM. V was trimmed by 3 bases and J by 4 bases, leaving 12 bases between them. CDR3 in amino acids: CASSFDWGATGELFF. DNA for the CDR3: TGTGCCAGCAGTTTTGACTGGGGGGCCACCGGGGAGCTGTTTTTT.

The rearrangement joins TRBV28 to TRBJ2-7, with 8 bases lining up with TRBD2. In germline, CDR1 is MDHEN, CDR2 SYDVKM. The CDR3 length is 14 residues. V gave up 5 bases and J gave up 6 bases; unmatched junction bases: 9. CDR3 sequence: CASSPGGARSEQYF. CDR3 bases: TGTGCCAGCAGTCCGGGAGGGGCCCGCAGCGAGCAGTACTTC.

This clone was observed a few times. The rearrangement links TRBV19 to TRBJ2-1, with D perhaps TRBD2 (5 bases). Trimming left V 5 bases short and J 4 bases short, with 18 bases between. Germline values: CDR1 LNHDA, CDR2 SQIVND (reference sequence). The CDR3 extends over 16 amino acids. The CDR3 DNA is TGTGCCAGTAGTCCCCAACGTTGGGGAGATTACAATGAGCAGTTCTTC. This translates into CASSPQRWGDYNEQFF.

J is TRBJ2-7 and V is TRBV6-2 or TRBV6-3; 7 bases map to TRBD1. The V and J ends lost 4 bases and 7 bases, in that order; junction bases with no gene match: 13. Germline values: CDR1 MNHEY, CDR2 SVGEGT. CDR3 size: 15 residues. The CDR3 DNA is TGTGCCAGCAGTTCGGGGACAGCAATACGATGGGAGCAGTACTTC. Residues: CASSSGTAIRWEQYF.

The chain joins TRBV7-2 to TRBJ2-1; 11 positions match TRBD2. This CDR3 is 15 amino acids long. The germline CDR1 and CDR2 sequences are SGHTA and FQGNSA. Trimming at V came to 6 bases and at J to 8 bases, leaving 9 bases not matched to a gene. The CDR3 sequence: CASRKATSGMDEQFF. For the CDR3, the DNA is TGTGCCAGCAGAAAAGCGACTAGCGGGATGGATGAGCAGTTCTTC. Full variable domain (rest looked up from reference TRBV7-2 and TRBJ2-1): GAGVSQSPSNKVTEKGKDVELRCDPISGHTALYWYRQSLGQGLEFLIYFQGNSAPDKSGLPSDRFSAERTGGSVSTLTIQRTQQEDSAVYLCASRKATSGMDEQFFGPGTRLTVL.

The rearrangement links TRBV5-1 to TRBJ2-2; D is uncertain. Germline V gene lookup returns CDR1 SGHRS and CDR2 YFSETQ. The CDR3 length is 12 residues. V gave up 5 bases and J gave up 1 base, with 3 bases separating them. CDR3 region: CASSKNTGELFF. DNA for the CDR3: TGCGCCAGCAGTAAGAACACCGGGGAGCTGTTTTTT.

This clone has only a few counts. The CDR3 sequence: CASSLVGGTDTQYF. CDR3 sequence (DNA): TGTGCCAGCAGCTTAGTGGGCGGCACAGATACGCAGTATTTT. The V and J genes are TRBV13 and TRBJ2-3; D gene uncertain. Germline lookup yields CDR1 PRHDT and CDR2 FYEKMQ (reference sequence). V lost 1 base to trimming and J lost 1 base, with 6 bases between them. CDR3 length equals 14 residues.

CDR3 in amino acids: CASRDRAIVNQPQHF. CDR3 DNA: TGTGCCAGCAGAGACAGAGCAATAGTCAATCAGCCCCAGCATTTT. This rearrangement joins TRBV2 to TRBJ1-5; D might be TRBD1 (5 bases). The CDR3 sequence is 15 residues long. CDR1 and CDR2 (germline): SNHLY, FYNNEI. The V end was cut by 6 bases, the J end by 3 bases, with 15 bases between.

CDR3 DNA: TGCGCCAGCAGCACCCCGGGACAGAATAACTATGGCTACACCTTC. It yields the protein CASSTPGQNNYGYTF. The chain combines TRBV5-1 with TRBJ1-2; TRBD1 agrees at 7 bases. Germline V gene sequence: CDR1 SGHRS, CDR2 YFSETQ. V lost 4 bases and J lost 1; bases outside the gene matches: 7. The CDR3 is made up of 15 amino acids.

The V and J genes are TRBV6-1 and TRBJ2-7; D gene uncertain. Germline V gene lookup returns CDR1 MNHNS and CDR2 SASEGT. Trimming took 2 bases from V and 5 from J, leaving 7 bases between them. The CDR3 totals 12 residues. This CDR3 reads CASSESGHEQYF. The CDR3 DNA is TGTGCCAGCAGTGAATCGGGCCACGAGCAGTACTTC.